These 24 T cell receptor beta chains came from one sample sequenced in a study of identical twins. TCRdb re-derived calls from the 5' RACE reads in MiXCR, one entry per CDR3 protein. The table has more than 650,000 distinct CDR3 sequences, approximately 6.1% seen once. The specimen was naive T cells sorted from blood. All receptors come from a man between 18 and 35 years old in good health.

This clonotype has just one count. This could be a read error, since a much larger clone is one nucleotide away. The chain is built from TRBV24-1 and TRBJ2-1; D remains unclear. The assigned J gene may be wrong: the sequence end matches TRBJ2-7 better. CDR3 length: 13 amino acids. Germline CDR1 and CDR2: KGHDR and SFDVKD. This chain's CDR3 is CATSAPRSYEQYF. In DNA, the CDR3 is TGTGCCACCAGTGCCCCTAGGTCCTATGAGCAGTACTTC.

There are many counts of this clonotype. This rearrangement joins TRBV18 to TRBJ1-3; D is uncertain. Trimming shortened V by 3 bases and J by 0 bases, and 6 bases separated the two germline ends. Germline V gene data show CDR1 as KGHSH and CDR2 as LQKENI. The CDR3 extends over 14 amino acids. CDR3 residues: CASSPGRSGNTIYF. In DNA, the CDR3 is TGTGCCAGCTCACCCGGTCGCTCTGGAAACACCATATATTTT.

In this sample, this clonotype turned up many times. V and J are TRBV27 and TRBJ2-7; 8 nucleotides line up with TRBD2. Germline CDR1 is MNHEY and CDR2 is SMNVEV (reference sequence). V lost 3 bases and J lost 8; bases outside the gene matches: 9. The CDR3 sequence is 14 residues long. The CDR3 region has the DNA TGTGCCAGCAGTTTCGCGGGAGGTCCAGTTCAGCAGTACTTC. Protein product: CASSFAGGPVQQYF.

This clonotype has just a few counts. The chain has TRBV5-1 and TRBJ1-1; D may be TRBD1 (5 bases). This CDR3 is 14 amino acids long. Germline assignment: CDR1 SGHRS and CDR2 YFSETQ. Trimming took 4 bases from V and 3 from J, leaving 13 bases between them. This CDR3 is CASSPRTPDTEAFF. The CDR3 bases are TGCGCCAGCAGCCCCAGGACACCGGACACTGAAGCTTTCTTT.

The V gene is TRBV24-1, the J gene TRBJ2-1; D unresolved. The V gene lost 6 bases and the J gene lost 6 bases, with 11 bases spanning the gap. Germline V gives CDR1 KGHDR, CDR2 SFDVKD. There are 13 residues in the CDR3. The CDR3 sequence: CATSRPMGNEQFF. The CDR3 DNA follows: TGTGCCACCAGTAGGCCGATGGGCAATGAGCAGTTCTTC.

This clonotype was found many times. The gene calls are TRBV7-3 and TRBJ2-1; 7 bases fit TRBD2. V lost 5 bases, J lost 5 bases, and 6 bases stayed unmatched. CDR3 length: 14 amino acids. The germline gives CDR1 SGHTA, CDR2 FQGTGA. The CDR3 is CASSLKGLHNEQFF. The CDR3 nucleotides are TGTGCCAGCAGCCTAAAGGGACTACACAATGAGCAGTTCTTC.

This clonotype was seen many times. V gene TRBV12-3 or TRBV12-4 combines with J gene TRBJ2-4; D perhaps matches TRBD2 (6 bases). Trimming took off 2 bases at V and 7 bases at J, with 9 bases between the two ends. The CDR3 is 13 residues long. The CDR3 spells CASSLRGSNIQYF. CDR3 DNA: TGTGCCAGCAGTTTACGGGGGTCGAACATTCAGTACTTC.

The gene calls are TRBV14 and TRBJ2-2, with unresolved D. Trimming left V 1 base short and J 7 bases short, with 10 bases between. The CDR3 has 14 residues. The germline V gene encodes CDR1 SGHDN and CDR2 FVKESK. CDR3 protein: CASSQANVGGELFF. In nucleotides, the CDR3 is TGTGCCAGCAGCCAAGCTAACGTAGGCGGGGAGCTGTTTTTT.

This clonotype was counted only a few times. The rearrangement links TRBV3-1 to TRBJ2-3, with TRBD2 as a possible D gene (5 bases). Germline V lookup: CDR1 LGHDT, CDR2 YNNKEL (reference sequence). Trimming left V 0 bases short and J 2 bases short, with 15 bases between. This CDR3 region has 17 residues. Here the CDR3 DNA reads TGTGCCAGCAGCCAAGAGGGAGTCGGATTTTACACAGATACGCAGTATTTT. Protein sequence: CASSQEGVGFYTDTQYF.

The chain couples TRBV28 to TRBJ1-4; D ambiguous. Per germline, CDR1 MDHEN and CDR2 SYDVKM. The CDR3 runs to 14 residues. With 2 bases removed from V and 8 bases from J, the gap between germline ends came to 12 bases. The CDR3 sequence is CASSLTVSLEKLFF. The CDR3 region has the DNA TGTGCCAGCAGTTTAACAGTTTCCCTAGAAAAACTGTTTTTT.

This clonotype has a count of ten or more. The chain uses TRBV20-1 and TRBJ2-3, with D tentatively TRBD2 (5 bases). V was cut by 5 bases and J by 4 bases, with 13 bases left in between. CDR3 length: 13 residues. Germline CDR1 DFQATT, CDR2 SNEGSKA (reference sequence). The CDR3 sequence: CSAERGRADTQYF. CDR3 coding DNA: TGCAGTGCTGAACGTGGGCGGGCAGATACGCAGTATTTT.

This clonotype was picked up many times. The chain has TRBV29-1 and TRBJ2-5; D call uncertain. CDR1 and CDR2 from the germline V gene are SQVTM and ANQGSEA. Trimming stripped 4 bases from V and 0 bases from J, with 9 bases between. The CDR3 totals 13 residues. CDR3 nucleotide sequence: TGCAGCGTTGGCGGACGGAACCAAGAGACCCAGTACTTC. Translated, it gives CSVGGRNQETQYF.

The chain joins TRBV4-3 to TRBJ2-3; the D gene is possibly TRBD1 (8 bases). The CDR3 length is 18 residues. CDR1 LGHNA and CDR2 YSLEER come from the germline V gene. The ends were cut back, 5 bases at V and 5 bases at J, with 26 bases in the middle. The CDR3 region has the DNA TGCGCCAGCAGCAAACGGGACTATTGGCAGGGGGCCAAAGATACGCAGTATTTT. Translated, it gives CASSKRDYWQGAKDTQYF.

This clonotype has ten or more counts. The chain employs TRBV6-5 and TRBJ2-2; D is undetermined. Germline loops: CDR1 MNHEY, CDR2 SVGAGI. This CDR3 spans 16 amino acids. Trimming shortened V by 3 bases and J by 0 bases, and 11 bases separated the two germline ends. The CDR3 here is CASSYRVAANTGELFF. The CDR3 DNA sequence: TGTGCCAGCAGTTATAGGGTAGCAGCGAACACCGGGGAGCTGTTTTTT.

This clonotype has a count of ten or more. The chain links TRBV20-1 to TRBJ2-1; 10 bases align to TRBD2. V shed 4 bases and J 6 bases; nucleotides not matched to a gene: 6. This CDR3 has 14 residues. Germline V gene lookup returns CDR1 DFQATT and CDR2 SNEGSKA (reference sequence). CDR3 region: CSAKAGGPRNEQFF. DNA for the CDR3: TGCAGTGCTAAAGCGGGAGGGCCTCGCAATGAGCAGTTCTTC.

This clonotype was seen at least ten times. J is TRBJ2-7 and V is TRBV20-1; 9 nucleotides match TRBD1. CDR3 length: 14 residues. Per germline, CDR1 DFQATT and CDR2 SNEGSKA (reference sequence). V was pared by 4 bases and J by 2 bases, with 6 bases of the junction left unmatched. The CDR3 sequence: CSATRDRVPYEQYF. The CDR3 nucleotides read TGCAGTGCTACCAGGGACAGGGTGCCCTACGAGCAGTACTTC.

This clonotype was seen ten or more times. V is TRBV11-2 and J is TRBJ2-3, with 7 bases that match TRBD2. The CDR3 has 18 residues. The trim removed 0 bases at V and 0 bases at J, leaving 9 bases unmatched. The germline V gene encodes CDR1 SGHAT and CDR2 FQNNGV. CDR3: CASSLDNVREYSTDTQYF. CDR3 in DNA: TGTGCCAGCAGCTTAGATAATGTGCGGGAGTATAGCACAGATACGCAGTATTTT.

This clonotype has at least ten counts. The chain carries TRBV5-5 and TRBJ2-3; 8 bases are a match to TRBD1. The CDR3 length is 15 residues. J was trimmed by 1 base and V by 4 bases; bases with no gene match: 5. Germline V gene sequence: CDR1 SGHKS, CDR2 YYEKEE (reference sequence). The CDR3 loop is CASSGRTGRTDTQYF. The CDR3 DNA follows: TGTGCCAGCAGCGGGCGGACAGGGCGCACAGATACGCAGTATTTT.

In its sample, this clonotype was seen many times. CDR3 sequence (DNA): TGCAGTGCTAGAGACACCGGGACAGAAAACATTCAGTACTTC. It specifies CSARDTGTENIQYF. The chain has TRBV20-1 and TRBJ2-4, with 7 positions matching TRBD1. Germline V gene sequence: CDR1 DFQATT, CDR2 SNEGSKA (reference sequence). This CDR3 region has 14 residues. Trimming took 0 bases from V and 5 from J; bases not matched to a gene: 4.

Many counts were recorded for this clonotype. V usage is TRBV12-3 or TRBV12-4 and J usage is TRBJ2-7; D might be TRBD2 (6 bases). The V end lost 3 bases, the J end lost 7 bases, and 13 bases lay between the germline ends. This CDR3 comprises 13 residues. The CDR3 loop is CASSLGGAAEQYF. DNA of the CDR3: TGTGCCAGCAGTTTGGGCGGGGCGGCGGAGCAGTACTTC.

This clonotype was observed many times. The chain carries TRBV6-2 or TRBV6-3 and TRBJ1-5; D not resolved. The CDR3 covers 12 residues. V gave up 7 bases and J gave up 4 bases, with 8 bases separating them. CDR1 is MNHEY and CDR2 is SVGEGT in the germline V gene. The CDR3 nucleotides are TGTGCCAGCAAGAGAACGAATCAGCCCCAGCATTTT. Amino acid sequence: CASKRTNQPQHF.

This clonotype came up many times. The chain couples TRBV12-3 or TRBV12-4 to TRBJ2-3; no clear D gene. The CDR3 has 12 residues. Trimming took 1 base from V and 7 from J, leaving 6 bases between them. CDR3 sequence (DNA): TGTGCCAGCAGTTTAGTGGCCCATACGCAGTATTTT. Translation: CASSLVAHTQYF.

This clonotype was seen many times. The CDR3 DNA reads as TGCAGTGCCGGCCCCCGGGACAGGGCTAGCGGGATGGGGGTGGGCACGCAGTATTTT. The encoded protein is CSAGPRDRASGMGVGTQYF. V gene TRBV20-1 combines with J gene TRBJ2-3; D may correspond to TRBD1 or TRBD2 (9 bases each). V was trimmed by 6 bases and J by 9 bases, leaving 37 bases between them. CDR3 length: 19 residues. Germline CDR1 and CDR2: DFQATT and SNEGSKA (reference sequence).

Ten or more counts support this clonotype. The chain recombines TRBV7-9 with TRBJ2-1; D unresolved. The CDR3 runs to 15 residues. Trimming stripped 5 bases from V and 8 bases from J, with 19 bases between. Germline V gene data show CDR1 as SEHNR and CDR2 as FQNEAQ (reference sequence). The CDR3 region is CASSPPQPASYEQFF. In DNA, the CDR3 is TGTGCCAGCAGCCCTCCCCAGCCAGCATCATATGAGCAGTTCTTC.